This TCR beta chain was sequenced during a study of STAT5B mutations in CD4+ large granular lymphocyte leukemia (dated by TCRdb to between 2020 and 2023). Regarding the research as a whole: Among healthy controls, the CDR3 'QG' motif was associated with a particular HLA allele. The study compared the TCRbeta repertoires of patients with CD4+ T-cell large granular lymphocyte leukemia against the TCRbeta repertoires of healthy blood donors. Flow cytometry performed on FACSCanto II or FACSVerse showed that the purified fractions had more than 95% purity among lymphocytes. Study-level results and caveats: CD4-sorted patient repertoires appeared more clonal than healthy CD4+ repertoires, and this difference persisted after removing the putative leukemic clones. Data were not HLA-matched; higher clonality in CD4+ versus CD8+ T-LGLL could reflect the relatively small sample size. The main leukemic clonotypes were found to be private to each patient, although approximately 25% of the main leukemic clonotypes were detected at low frequency in the non-leukemic repertoires of other patients. Enrichment of TRBV06-family usage was observed among the top patient clones (8/27) relative to healthy controls (2/35).

The immunoSEQ assay at survey resolution was used to sequence TCRbeta rearrangements from genomic DNA. The original pipeline was this. In the TCR sequencing data, the lowest productive clonotype frequency that could be detected was 2.59 x 10-5. Only productive TCRbeta rearrangements, meaning sequences that were complete and in-frame, were kept for the analyses. Clonality for each sample was calculated as Simpson clonality in the immunoSEQ Analyzer version 3.0. Based on frequency, clones were grouped as very rare, small, medium, large (1-20%) or hyperexpanded (>20%). Generation probabilities were estimated with OLGA 1.2.3, V-gene circos plots were made with VDJtools, specificities were searched in VDJdb, and CDR3 motifs were identified with GLIPH. What TCRdb holds here is the immuneACCESS table cut down to in-frame rearrangements. Part of the clones is not present; checked against another copy, under half of the missing clones reflect an unresolved V gene, and the others are unexplained. V and J calls and clone size are those listed in that table; D and trimming were worked out from the DNA. This sample gives over 35,000 clones in total; roughly 85% of them show up just once. Roughly 1.2% of the sample rests with the top ten.

Concerning this clone itself: The antigen it recognizes is unknown. No base quality information exists; no much larger clone differs at one position.

The germline V gene gives CDR1 as MGHDK and CDR2 as SYGVNS. Clipping removes 7 bases from V and 2 bases from J, with 10 as the unmatched junction base count. Counted from cysteine to phenylalanine, this CDR3 has 16 amino acids. Only the CDR3 portion is preserved as DNA: 48 bases, with reading frame beginning at the first base. Healthy controls were 35 or so blood donors whose buffy coats came from the Finnish Red Cross blood service. All TCR-sequenced material derived from peripheral blood: patient blood samples and healthy donor buffy coats. Peripheral blood mononuclear cells were isolated by Ficoll-Hypaque gradient centrifugation. CD4+ cells were magnetically purified from the buffy coats of healthy controls. The Gentra Puregene Cell and Tissue kit was used to extract genomic DNA, and a Qubit 2.0 fluorometer was used to measure the amount of genomic DNA.

The sequence derives from a human donor in good health. The chain uses TRBV25-1 and TRBJ2-3; TRBD1 matches 9 bases in the middle. The sequenced material came from CD4+ T cells from blood buffy coats. The CDR3 region has the sequence CASTGTGSFFTDTQYF. Here is the DNA: TGTGCCAGCACTGGGACAGGGTCTTTCTTCACAGATACGCAGTATTTT.